This section outlines one T cell receptor (beta chain) sequence together with its context. Its antigen target is currently unknown. No base qualities exist here, and no much larger clone lies one base off it. Its CDR3 holds 13 amino acids, cysteine through phenylalanine. CDR3 DNA only is kept here, 39 bases in frame from base 1. The library relied on the immunoSEQ multiplex PCR assay. For most patients, genomic DNA was isolated with the Qiagen DNeasy Blood and Tissue Kit and sent frozen to Adaptive Biotechnologies for TCR sequencing. For most patients, high-throughput TCR-beta CDR3 sequencing of genomic DNA was performed by Adaptive Biotechnologies. The paper's data handling went like this. TCR sequencing data were retrieved from Adaptive's ImmunoSEQ software for more than 15 patients, whereas three other patients were processed with MiXCR and VDJtools. To correct CD4 versus CD8 sorting errors, any sequence found in both subsets at a frequency ratio below 5:1 was removed. CDR3 nucleotide sequences shared by donor and recipient were removed because the origin of these sequences could not be assigned. To be classed as alloreactive, a clone needed at least 2-fold expansion over unstimulated cells and a minimum CFSE-low frequency of 0.002% (template counts) or 0.001% (read counts). Clones were considered mappable if detected in sequenced pre-transplant spleen, lymph node, or MLR CFSE-low populations of the donor or recipient. The cumulative frequency of alloreactive clones was calculated as a percentage of all sequences, weighted by copy number. The clones in this table, taken by TCRdb from immuneACCESS, are in-frame only. Not every clone is retained; where verified, under half of the shortfall comes from an unresolved V gene, and the cause of the rest is unknown. The V and J calls and clone size were taken over from that table, and D and trimming were inferred from the DNA. In this sample the table shows tens of thousands of clones, around 92% of which occur a single time. The top ten clonotypes cover less than 0.1% of the sample.

The time point label, read with the paper, signifies: cells obtained before transplantation from donor or recipient. CD3+CD4+ and CD3+CD8+ populations were FACS-sorted from unstimulated pre-transplant donor and recipient cells taken from spleen or lymph nodes. The sample belongs to a study of graft-versus-host responses after intestinal transplantation (dated by TCRdb to the early 2020s). With regard to the full study: The transplants that recipients got were multivisceral, liver-intestinal, or isolated intestinal. Of the 20 to 30 intestinal transplant recipients enrolled in the cohort, one of whom was a retransplant, a few patients without pretransplant specimens were excluded. Graft-versus-host and host-versus-graft alloreactive T cell clones were tracked in the graft, circulation and bone marrow after intestinal transplantation using bulk TCR-beta CDR3 sequencing. Every recipient was given anti-thymocyte globulin induction, then maintenance tacrolimus and steroids for two to three years. To identify alloreactive clones, pre-transplant mixed lymphocyte reaction products were sequenced and then compared with unstimulated pre-transplant donor and recipient T cells. A peak of at least 4% donor T cells among recipient peripheral blood mononuclear cells was the definition used for donor T cell macrochimerism. Rather than going through the commercial service, samples from three later patients were sequenced in-house on an Illumina MiSeq and processed with MiXCR. Paper-wide results and their limitations: GvH clones were detected in recipient bone marrow, and some appeared earlier in ileal mucosa or blood, consistent with an intestinal mucosal origin. In the allografts of patients with donor T cell macrochimerism, GvH to HvG T cell clonal ratios were high. Early after transplant, peak levels of circulating GvH clones were associated with declines in HvG clones. The conclusions were limited by the relatively low number and heterogeneity of the intestinal transplant patients.

This receptor chain uses TRBV21-1 and TRBJ2-7; the table calls TRBD1, which could not be checked here. TRBV21-1 is described as a pseudogene. The receptor's source is a human donor who received an intestinal transplant. This material consisted of unstimulated CD4+ T cells sorted from spleen or lymph node cells, taken before intestinal transplant. The CDR3 protein is CASSKVGRREQYF. The sequence in DNA is TGTGCCAGCAGCAAAGTGGGCAGACGCGAGCAGTACTTC.